Presented here are 14 T cell receptor beta chains from one specimen sequenced in a study of early T cells in non-severe SARS-CoV-2 infection. Each CDR3 protein is one row after TCRdb ran MiXCR on the 5' RACE reads. Of 15,000 to 20,000 distinct CDR3 sequences in the sample, roughly 6.1% were seen once. Source material: whole blood. These receptors were obtained from an adult who was a healthcare worker with PCR-confirmed SARS-CoV-2 infection or an uninfected control (not recorded which).

This clonotype has a count of ten or more. At one end, the junction sequence differs from germline, possibly due to a read error. This rearrangement joins TRBV19 to TRBJ1-6; D unclear. CDR1 LNHDA and CDR2 SQIVND come from the germline V gene (reference sequence). CDR3 size: 14 residues. CDR3 residues: CASSITTYNSPLHF. The DNA of the CDR3 is TGTGCCAGTAGTATCACCACCTACAATTCACCCCTCCACTTT.

This clonotype is termed medium-sized. The chain carries TRBV20-1 and TRBJ2-1; tentatively, D is TRBD2 (6 bases). CDR3 size: 15 residues. Germline V gene sequence: CDR1 DFQATT, CDR2 SNEGSKA (reference sequence). The V and J ends lost 3 bases and 0 bases respectively, with 12 bases between them. The CDR3 coding sequence is TGCAGTGCTAGCGGGAGAGGGTCCTCCTACAATGAGCAGTTCTTC. Translation gives CSASGRGSSYNEQFF.

The chain joins TRBV2 to TRBJ1-1, with D unclear. The CDR3 is made up of 13 amino acids. The V end was cut by 3 bases, the J end by 0 bases, with 5 bases between. Germline-derived CDR1 and CDR2 are SNHLY and FYNNEI. As DNA, the CDR3 is TGTGCCAGCAGTGACCTCCTGAACACTGAAGCTTTCTTT. It codes for CASSDLLNTEAFF.

This clonotype has at least ten counts. The rearrangement uses TRBV20-1 and TRBJ2-7, with TRBD1 identical over 9 bases. V lost 6 bases to trimming and J lost 2 bases; unmatched junction nucleotides: 8. This CDR3 has 14 amino acids. CDR1 and CDR2 from the germline V gene are DFQATT and SNEGSKA (reference sequence). CDR3 sequence (DNA): TGCAGTGCCGGGGACAGGGAAGGGCCCTACGAGCAGTACTTC. Translated: CSAGDREGPYEQYF.

This clonotype was recorded many times. This chain uses TRBV5-1 with TRBJ1-1, with D uncertain. Per the germline V gene, CDR1 is SGHRS and CDR2 is YFSETQ. The CDR3 contains 13 residues. V was trimmed by 2 bases and J by 0 bases, leaving 5 bases between them. DNA for the CDR3: TGCGCCAGCAGCTTTGGACTGAACACTGAAGCTTTCTTT. It yields the protein CASSFGLNTEAFF.

Many counts were recorded for this clonotype. V and J are TRBV12-3 or TRBV12-4 and TRBJ1-1; D possibly corresponds to TRBD1 (5 bases). The CDR3 loop spans 16 amino acids. Trimming removed 6 bases at V and 2 bases at J, with 19 bases between. The CDR3 reads CASSPRVPGANTEAFF. The CDR3 region has the DNA TGTGCCAGCAGCCCCAGGGTCCCCGGGGCTAACACTGAAGCTTTCTTT.

The chain links TRBV3-1 to TRBJ2-1; maybe TRBD1 (6 bases). The germline V gene encodes CDR1 LGHDT and CDR2 YNNKEL (reference sequence). This CDR3 comprises 14 residues. Trimming took off 0 bases at V and 8 bases at J, with 11 bases between the two ends. CDR3 bases: TGTGCCAGCAGCCAAGAAGGGGGAGTGGATGAGCAGTTCTTC. The encoded protein is CASSQEGGVDEQFF.

This clonotype was counted ten times or more. This rearrangement joins TRBV11-2 to TRBJ2-2; the match to TRBD2 covers 10 bases. Trimming took 5 bases from V and 4 from J; bases not matched to a gene: 10. The CDR3 totals 17 residues. The germline CDR1 and CDR2 sequences are SGHAT and FQNNGV. The CDR3 coding sequence is TGTGCCAGCAGCCCGCTGGCGAGCGGGAGGGTCACCGGGGAGCTGTTTTTT. Its translation is CASSPLASGRVTGELFF. The complete variable domain, with remaining parts taken from reference TRBV11-2 and TRBJ2-2, reads EAGVAQSPRYKIIEKRQSVAFWCNPISGHATLYWYQQILGQGPKLLIQFQNNGVVDDSQLPKDRFSAERLKGVDSTLKIQPAKLEDSAVYLCASSPLASGRVTGELFFGEGSRLTVL.

This clonotype was picked up many times. The V and J genes are TRBV20-1 and TRBJ2-1; a possible D gene is TRBD2 (5 bases). V lost 8 bases and J lost 0, with 11 bases in between. Germline V lookup: CDR1 DFQATT, CDR2 SNEGSKA (reference sequence). The CDR3 length is 13 residues. The CDR3 loop is CSLDFSSYNEQFF. The CDR3, as DNA: TGCAGTCTGGACTTTAGCTCCTACAATGAGCAGTTCTTC.

This clonotype was detected ten times or more. The CDR3 DNA follows: TGTGCCAGCACACCGCCGGCACGCCTAGAGCAGTTCTTC. Protein product: CASTPPARLEQFF. J is TRBJ2-1 and V is TRBV28; D unclear. V was shortened by 7 bases and J by 10 bases, with 17 bases between the two germline ends. Germline V lookup: CDR1 MDHEN, CDR2 SYDVKM. This CDR3 has 13 residues.

Sample share makes this clonotype medium-sized. This sequence joins TRBV20-1 and TRBJ2-5, with D perhaps TRBD2 (6 bases). V was clipped by 3 bases and J by 2 bases, with 7 bases between them. This CDR3 comprises 12 residues. In germline, CDR1 is DFQATT, CDR2 SNEGSKA (reference sequence). CDR3 sequence: CSASAGQETQYF. CDR3 in DNA: TGCAGTGCTAGCGCGGGACAAGAGACCCAGTACTTC.

This clonotype was recorded at least ten times. This sequence joins TRBV5-1 and TRBJ2-1, with 10 bases lining up with TRBD2. The CDR3 is 17 amino acids. Trimming cost V 3 bases and J 5 bases; bases outside gene matches: 11. The germline gives CDR1 SGHRS, CDR2 YFSETQ. The CDR3 here is CASSSTGGTSADNEQFF. DNA of the CDR3: TGCGCCAGCAGCTCTACTGGAGGGACTAGCGCTGACAATGAGCAGTTCTTC. Based on the CDR3 plus reference TRBV5-1 and TRBJ2-1, the full variable domain is KAGVTQTPRYLIKTRGQQVTLSCSPISGHRSVSWYQQTPGQGLQFLFEYFSETQRNKGNFPGRFSGRQFSNSRSEMNVSTLELGDSALYLCASSSTGGTSADNEQFFGPGTRLTVL.

In this sample, this clonotype turned up many times. This chain links TRBV20-1 with TRBJ2-3, with D possibly matching TRBD1 (5 bases). This CDR3 contains 16 residues. Germline assignment: CDR1 DFQATT and CDR2 SNEGSKA (reference sequence). Trimming cost V 0 bases and J 2 bases, with 15 bases left between them. The CDR3 bases are TGCAGTGCTAGAGATCCGGCAGGGCTATACACAGATACGCAGTATTTT. This translates into CSARDPAGLYTDTQYF.

This clonotype was observed many times. V gene TRBV5-1 combines with J gene TRBJ1-2; D call uncertain. V dropped 6 bases and J dropped 6 bases, with 18 bases sitting between them. Germline assignment: CDR1 SGHRS and CDR2 YFSETQ. The CDR3 covers 14 residues. The CDR3 region is CASTTGSAVDGYTF. CDR3 bases: TGCGCCAGCACTACCGGGTCGGCCGTCGATGGCTACACCTTC.